This T cell receptor (beta chain) is from a study of cytomegalovirus exposure and HLA in healthy donors. Overall study findings and caveats: One cluster of highly shared sequence variants probably arose as a sequencing artifact. In vitro checks showed that a few CMV-associated chains really do target CMV antigens.

PCR primers comprised 60 Vbeta and 13 Jbeta primers. TCRdb keeps only in-frame clones here, not all; method: immunoSEQ multiplex PCR. The data hold about 130,000 clones, with under 80% observed a single time. The sample holds many counts of this clone. The antigen is undetermined. The donors were healthy bone marrow donors. Trimming took 4 bases from V and 1 from J; bases not matched to a gene: 8. CDR3 length: 17 residues. Germline CDR1 SEHNR, CDR2 FQNEAQ (reference sequence). Sequenced material: PBMCs. The V and J genes are TRBV7-9 and TRBJ2-2; 8 bases are shared with TRBD1. This clonotype was obtained from a man aged 18 to 35 in good health and CMV-seropositive. CDR3 protein: CASSSKSGQVNTGELFF. Written as DNA, the CDR3 is TGTGCCAGCAGCTCCAAATCGGGACAGGTGAACACCGGGGAGCTGTTTTTT.